The T cell receptor beta chain described here comes from a study of blood T cell repertoires in COVID-19. Study in general: Collection of acute and convalescent COVID-19 samples took place in the United States, Italy and Spain. PBMCs, B-cell-depleted T cells, or T cells provided the cDNA or gDNA that made up the material.

In the study's own analysis: Amplification with reference gene primers provided the estimates of nucleated cell counts. Some clones are missing from TCRdb's copy, which holds only in-frame ones; the method was immunoSEQ multiplex PCR. That table is the source of V, J and clone size, and D and trimming were worked out from the DNA. The sample contains around 120,000 clones, just over 70% of which appear only once. Germline CDR1 is SNHLY and CDR2 is FYNNEI. This CDR3 has 16 residues. V gave up 4 bases and J gave up 0 bases, with 12 bases separating them. This clonotype was sampled from a human donor with acute or convalescent COVID-19. The donor label of this sample is uncertain. What was sequenced was peripheral blood. V and J are TRBV2 and TRBJ1-4; D gene uncertain. CDR3 nucleotide sequence: TGTGCCAGCAGTGCCGAGAGAATTGCAACTAATGAAAAACTGTTTTTT. Translated, it gives CASSAERIATNEKLFF.